This TCR beta chain was identified during a study of OX40 agonist ivuxolimab in advanced cancers. About the study as a whole: Ivuxolimab, which targeted the costimulatory receptor OX40 (CD134), was an agonistic, fully human IgG2 monoclonal antibody. The paper reports the monotherapy dose-escalation portion (N of about 50 patients) of the phase I ivuxolimab trial. Peripheral TCRbeta sequencing aimed to test whether ivuxolimab altered TCR sequence diversity and caused clonal T-cell expansion. Of the approximately 54 dose-escalation patients, hepatocellular carcinoma was present in some 19, melanoma in around 15, renal cell carcinoma in 9 and head and neck cancer in 9. Intravenous ivuxolimab was administered to patients every 2 weeks at six dose levels: 0.01, 0.1, 0.3, 1.5, 3 and 10 mg/kg. Prior anti-PD-1, anti-PD-L1 or anti-CTLA-4 therapy was permitted, and checkpoint inhibitors had been received by around 39% of dose-escalation patients. Partial responses occurred in three dose-escalation patients, of whom one had hepatocellular carcinoma and two had cutaneous melanoma. In the dose-escalation cohort, 82.7% of patients were male, and the mean age was around 60 years, with a range of 23 to 79. General findings and caveats noted by the study authors: Clonal expansion of both CD4+ and CD8+ blood T cells was observed from baseline to week 6 at doses 0.1 to 3.0 mg/kg. Antigen specificity was not determined for the clonally expanded peripheral T cells. Low levels of normalized T-cell clonal expansion were also seen in some patients who did not respond. After ivuxolimab, more expanded clones were found on average in CD8+ T cells than in CD4+ T cells. In the 0.1-3.0 mg/kg groups, partial responders were among the patients with the lowest normalized peripheral clonal expansion, particularly in CD8+ T cells.

As encoded in the germline V gene (reference sequence), CDR1 is SEHNR while CDR2 is FQNEAQ. V drops 1 base and J drops 4 bases, leaving 5 bases in between. The CDR3 sequence holds 13 residues, the cysteine and phenylalanine included. Only the CDR3 DNA stays, 39 bases, in frame from base 1. The trial excluded patients who had a history of autoimmune disease or were on systemic immunosuppression. Peripheral blood for TCR sequencing was drawn from every dose cohort at baseline, at cycle 4 day 1 and at cycle 7 day 1. Samples were obtained from an open-label, multicenter, first-in-human phase I dose-escalation trial of ivuxolimab. The trial enrolled adults with locally advanced or metastatic head and neck squamous cell, hepatocellular, melanoma or renal cell carcinoma. Before TCR sequencing, CD4+ T cells and CD8+ T cells were sorted from peripheral blood as separate populations. Genomic DNA was isolated from the sorted cells so that the TCRbeta CDR3 region could be sequenced. The immunoSEQ Assay was used to sequence the TCRbeta CDR3 regions. In its TCRdb copy, this immuneACCESS table keeps in-frame sequences only and misses some clones. Where compared with another copy, unresolved V genes explain less than half of these, and the others have no known cause. The sample table records about 15,000 clones; about 83% of these occur just once. In total, the top ten clones hold 6.7% of the sample.

Regarding this clone: Its antigen is not yet known. No clone much larger than this one lies a single base away; base qualities are absent.

The sequence is built from TRBV7-9 and TRBJ1-3; the D gene cannot be named for sure. The specimen was CD4+ or CD8+ T cells sorted from blood, collected in a trial of the OX40 agonist ivuxolimab. The TCR originated in an adult with an advanced solid tumor such as melanoma, head and neck, liver or kidney cancer. The encoded CDR3 is CASSLVIGNTIYF. The DNA is TGTGCCAGCAGCTTAGTGATCGGAAACACCATATATTTT.